This passage covers 30 T cell receptor beta chains from one sample sequenced in a study of PD-1 blockade in mismatch repair-deficient tumors. TCRdb's copy holds only in-frame clones and misses some; the assay was immunoSEQ multiplex PCR. The data hold approximately 120,000 clones, with roughly 86% observed a single time. Material: peripheral blood, obtained 44 weeks after starting pembrolizumab. The receptor source for this set is an adult with mismatch repair-deficient cancer.

This chain links TRBV25-1 with TRBJ2-3; TRBD1 or TRBD2 may be the D gene (5 bases each). This CDR3 region has 14 residues. Germline values: CDR1 MGHDK, CDR2 SYGVNS. The V and J ends lost 3 bases and 6 bases respectively, with 13 bases between them. Here the CDR3 reads CASSDLGRGDTQYF. The CDR3 nucleotides are TGTGCCAGCAGTGATCTGGGACGAGGGGATACGCAGTATTTT.

J is TRBJ2-3 and V is TRBV23-1; possibly TRBD1 or TRBD2 for D (5 bases each). TRBV23-1 falls under the ORF class, with uncertain function. The CDR3 contains 17 residues. V was pared by 1 base and J by 2 bases, with 16 bases between. Here the CDR3 DNA reads TGCGCCAGCAGTCAATTCCGTAGTCAGGGAGACACAGATACGCAGTATTTT. It translates to CASSQFRSQGDTDTQYF.

This rearrangement joins TRBV7-2 to TRBJ1-2; a possible D gene is TRBD1 (5 bases). CDR3 size: 13 residues. V dropped 3 bases and J dropped 8 bases, with 13 bases sitting between them. The germline CDR1 and CDR2 sequences are SGHTA and FQGNSA. The CDR3 region has the DNA TGTGCCAGCAGCTTTACCGGGACTCGAGGCTACACCTTC. Protein sequence: CASSFTGTRGYTF.

J is TRBJ2-5 and V is TRBV7-3; D remains ambiguous. The CDR3 has 14 amino acids. Germline V gives CDR1 SGHTA, CDR2 FQGTGA. The germline V and J ends were trimmed by 0 bases and 5 bases, with 10 bases remaining between them. The DNA for the CDR3 is TGTGCCAGCAGCTTAACGGCCGCCCGGGAGACCCAGTACTTC. It translates to CASSLTAARETQYF.

This rearrangement joins TRBV7-9 to TRBJ2-7, with a possible D match to TRBD1 (5 bases). CDR3 length: 13 residues. Germline CDR1 is SEHNR and CDR2 is FQNEAQ (reference sequence). Trimming took 5 bases from V and 6 from J, leaving 14 bases between them. The chain's CDR3 is CASSQEQGPEQYF. The DNA of the CDR3 is TGTGCCAGCAGCCAAGAGCAGGGTCCCGAGCAGTACTTC.

The V call is TRBV19, the J call TRBJ2-2; TRBD1 agrees at 7 bases. CDR3 length: 17 amino acids. Trimming at V came to 3 bases and at J to 0 bases, leaving 7 bases not matched to a gene. Germline V lookup: CDR1 LNHDA, CDR2 SQIVND (reference sequence). The chain's CDR3 is CASSISTGAANTGELFF. CDR3 sequence (DNA): TGTGCCAGTAGTATCTCCACAGGGGCGGCGAACACCGGGGAGCTGTTTTTT.

The chain carries TRBV6-1 and TRBJ2-7, with 12 bases identical to TRBD1. CDR3 length: 14 amino acids. Germline loops: CDR1 MNHNS, CDR2 SASEGT. The J segment lost 8 bases and the V segment lost 6 bases, leaving 8 bases of the junction unmatched. CDR3 in DNA: TGTGCCAGCAGGTCCGGGACAGGGGGCGTCAAGCAGTACTTC. Translated, it gives CASRSGTGGVKQYF.

The DNA for the CDR3 is TGCGCCAGCAGCCAAGTAGCGGGTTCCTACGAGCAGTACTTC. Its protein is CASSQVAGSYEQYF. V and J are TRBV4-3 and TRBJ2-7, with TRBD2 identical over 7 bases. The length of the CDR3 is 14 residues. From germline, CDR1 is LGHNA and CDR2 YSLEER. Germline trimming cut 1 base from V and 1 base from J; bases unmatched to any gene: 1.

This clone was detected only a few times. The rearrangement links TRBV19 to TRBJ2-1; D is perhaps TRBD2 (6 bases). Germline V lookup: CDR1 LNHDA, CDR2 SQIVND (reference sequence). This CDR3 spans 12 amino acids. V was cut by 7 bases and J by 5 bases, with 9 bases left in between. In DNA, the CDR3 is TGTGCCAGTACGGGACTTCACAATGAGCAGTTCTTC. This translates into CASTGLHNEQFF.

The chain is built from TRBV2 and TRBJ2-2, with 8 bases fitting TRBD2. CDR1 SNHLY and CDR2 FYNNEI come from the germline V gene. The CDR3 has 14 residues. The J segment lost 5 bases and the V segment lost 4 bases, leaving 3 bases of the junction unmatched. CDR3 nucleotides: TGTGCCAGCAGTGCGGGGACTAGAACCGGGGAGCTGTTTTTT. Its translation is CASSAGTRTGELFF. Variable domain in full (rest from reference TRBV2 and TRBJ2-2): EPEVTQTPSHQVTQMGQEVILRCVPISNHLYFYWYRQILGQKVEFLVSFYNNEISEKSEIFDDQFSVERPDGSNFTLKIRSTKLEDSAMYFCASSAGTRTGELFFGEGSRLTVL.

The V gene is TRBV28, the J gene TRBJ2-5; D remains unclear. The CDR3 is 11 amino acids. Germline V gives CDR1 MDHEN, CDR2 SYDVKM. Trimming stripped 7 bases from V and 10 bases from J, with 13 bases between. The chain's CDR3 is CASNHKRDQYF. In nucleotides, the CDR3 is TGTGCCAGCAACCATAAAAGGGACCAGTACTTC.

The rearrangement links TRBV5-8 to TRBJ1-2; D unresolved. CDR3 size: 14 residues. Germline values: CDR1 SGHTS, CDR2 YDEGEE. Trimming left V 0 bases short and J 7 bases short, with 13 bases between. CDR3 protein: CASSLAAGLGGYTF. CDR3 DNA: TGTGCCAGCAGCTTGGCGGCAGGTCTGGGTGGCTACACCTTC.

The V and J genes are TRBV28 and TRBJ2-7; D is perhaps TRBD2 (6 bases). CDR1 MDHEN and CDR2 SYDVKM come from the germline V gene. The CDR3 spans 20 residues. Trimming stripped 6 bases from V and 4 bases from J, with 34 bases between. DNA for the CDR3: TGTGCCAGCAGAAACGCGGTGGCAGCGGGTGGGACGGGACGCCCTTACGAGCAGTACTTC. As protein: CASRNAVAAGGTGRPYEQYF.

This clone occurred a few times. The same CDR3 is also encoded by other DNA sequences in this sample. This chain joins TRBV14 and TRBJ2-6; D not certain. Trimming removed 4 bases from V and 3 bases from J, with 7 bases in between. Germline V gene lookup returns CDR1 SGHDN and CDR2 FVKESK. The CDR3 sequence is 14 residues long. As DNA, the CDR3 is TGTGCCAGCAGCCTAGATTATGGGGCCAACGTCCTGACTTTC. Translation: CASSLDYGANVLTF.

The chain employs TRBV27 and TRBJ1-1; D is ambiguous. V lost 5 bases, J lost 1 base, and 11 bases lay in between. Germline V lookup: CDR1 MNHEY, CDR2 SMNVEV (reference sequence). This CDR3 region has 14 residues. The CDR3 DNA sequence: TGTGCCAGCAGTCCCCAGATTCCGAACACTGAAGCTTTCTTT. This codes for CASSPQIPNTEAFF.

The DNA for the CDR3 is TGTGCCAGCAGCGCCAAGCTGGGGAGAGGGGCCAACGTCCTGACTTTC. Translation: CASSAKLGRGANVLTF. This chain links TRBV28 with TRBJ2-6; the D gene is possibly TRBD2 (5 bases). Germline V gene sequence: CDR1 MDHEN, CDR2 SYDVKM. The V end was cut by 6 bases, the J end by 4 bases, with 16 bases between. CDR3 length: 16 amino acids.

This clone appeared a few times. The chain links TRBV27 to TRBJ1-2; no reliable D call. Germline CDR1 is MNHEY and CDR2 is SMNVEV (reference sequence). The CDR3 extends over 14 amino acids. V shed 3 bases and J shed 3 bases, with 11 bases lying between them. CDR3 sequence reads: CASSFHDGYYGYTF. The CDR3 DNA reads TGTGCCAGCAGTTTTCATGACGGGTACTATGGCTACACCTTC.

The chain is built from TRBV7-9 and TRBJ2-7, with D possibly matching TRBD2 (6 bases). Germline V gives CDR1 SEHNR, CDR2 FQNEAQ (reference sequence). This CDR3 comprises 16 residues. V was trimmed by 1 base and J by 0 bases, leaving 13 bases between them. In DNA form, the CDR3 reads TGTGCCAGCAGCTTAGATAGGCGGGAAATCTCCTACGAGCAGTACTTC. Protein: CASSLDRREISYEQYF.

The chain employs TRBV7-8 and TRBJ2-7; 7 positions agree with TRBD2. This CDR3 contains 14 residues. Germline V gene lookup returns CDR1 SGHVS and CDR2 FQNEAQ. Trimming took 8 bases from V and 0 from J; bases not matched to a gene: 7. The CDR3 is CASRLQRGSYEQYF. The CDR3 DNA reads TGTGCCAGCCGTCTCCAGCGGGGCTCCTACGAGCAGTACTTC.

V is TRBV5-1 and J is TRBJ2-1; 10 nucleotides agree with TRBD1. The germline V gene encodes CDR1 SGHRS and CDR2 YFSETQ. J was trimmed by 9 bases and V by 5 bases; bases with no gene match: 5. The CDR3 contains 13 residues. The CDR3 region is CASRGTGVLEQFF. For the CDR3, the DNA is TGCGCCAGCAGGGGGACAGGGGTTCTTGAGCAGTTCTTC.

V usage is TRBV9 and J usage is TRBJ2-5; tentatively, D is TRBD2 (6 bases). The length of the CDR3 is 14 residues. Trimming took 2 bases from V and 6 from J, leaving 14 bases between them. Germline V gene data show CDR1 as SGDLS and CDR2 as YYNGEE. CDR3 sequence: CASSVLPGDQTQYF. CDR3 nucleotides: TGTGCCAGCAGCGTCCTCCCGGGAGATCAGACCCAGTACTTC. Variable domain in full (rest from reference TRBV9 and TRBJ2-5): DSGVTQTPKHLITATGQRVTLRCSPRSGDLSVYWYQQSLDQGLQFLIQYYNGEERAKGNILERFSAQQFPDLHSELNLSSLELGDSALYFCASSVLPGDQTQYFGPGTRLLVL.

In this sample, this clone turned up once. The chain is built from TRBV11-2 and TRBJ1-5; D uncertain. The germline V gene has CDR1 SGHAT and CDR2 FQNNGV. Trimming pared 2 bases from V and 2 bases from J, leaving 10 bases between. The CDR3 contains 15 residues. In DNA, the CDR3 is TGTGCCAGCAGCTTAAATAGCTGGGGCAATCAGCCCCAGCATTTT. Translating gives CASSLNSWGNQPQHF.

The chain has TRBV16 and TRBJ2-5; the match to TRBD2 covers 10 bases. The CDR3 is 17 residues long. J lost 5 bases, V lost 4 bases, and 13 bases had no gene match. Germline lookup yields CDR1 KGHSY and CDR2 FQNENV. The CDR3 DNA is TGTGCCAGCAGCCCAGGATATGGGACTAGCGTCGTGGAGACCCAGTACTTC. As protein: CASSPGYGTSVVETQYF.

This clone has only one observation. J is TRBJ2-7 and V is TRBV7-9, with TRBD2 identical over 9 bases. CDR1 and CDR2 (germline): SEHNR, FQNEAQ (reference sequence). Losses at the gene ends were 5 bases for V and 4 bases for J; bases not matched to a gene: 9. The CDR3 is 15 amino acids. This chain's CDR3 is CASSPQTSGGYEQYF. The CDR3 DNA reads as TGTGCCAGCAGCCCACAGACTAGCGGAGGTTACGAGCAGTACTTC.

The rearrangement joins TRBV9 to TRBJ2-3, with D tentatively TRBD2 (5 bases). The V and J ends lost 0 bases and 2 bases respectively, with 10 bases between them. Germline V gene data show CDR1 as SGDLS and CDR2 as YYNGEE. The CDR3 covers 15 residues. CDR3 sequence: CASSVAGGPTDTQYF. In DNA, the CDR3 is TGTGCCAGCAGCGTAGCTGGAGGCCCCACAGATACGCAGTATTTT.

The chain carries TRBV6-5 and TRBJ2-2; D gene unclear. The V end lost 2 bases, the J end lost 6 bases, and 10 bases lay between the germline ends. The CDR3 has 14 amino acids. Looked up from germline, CDR1 is MNHEY and CDR2 is SVGAGI. The CDR3 loop reads CASSYEARAGELFF. In DNA form, the CDR3 reads TGTGCCAGCAGTTACGAAGCAAGGGCCGGGGAGCTGTTTTTT.

Here the CDR3 DNA reads TGTGCCAGCAGCCCCACAGGGGGCAATGAGCAGTTCTTC. Translation gives CASSPTGGNEQFF. The chain employs TRBV7-9 and TRBJ2-1, with 8 bases matching TRBD1. The CDR3 extends over 13 amino acids. The V gene end was trimmed by 5 bases and the J gene end by 6 bases; junction bases not matched to a gene: 3. From germline, CDR1 is SEHNR and CDR2 FQNEAQ (reference sequence).

The CDR3 sequence: CASSHRDSGPIEQYF. The DNA for the CDR3 is TGTGCCAGTAGCCACCGGGACAGTGGGCCTATTGAGCAGTACTTC. The genes are TRBV19 and TRBJ2-7, with 7 bases lining up with TRBD1. The V segment lost 6 bases and the J segment 7 bases; nucleotides outside the gene matches: 15. The CDR3 runs 15 residues. CDR1 is LNHDA and CDR2 is SQIVND in the germline V gene (reference sequence).

The gene calls are TRBV27 and TRBJ2-2; 10 positions agree with TRBD2. J lost 6 bases, V lost 4 bases, and 5 bases had no gene match. Germline V gene data show CDR1 as MNHEY and CDR2 as SMNVEV (reference sequence). CDR3 length: 15 amino acids. This chain's CDR3 is CASSSSGRAPGELFF. The CDR3 nucleotides are TGTGCCAGCAGTTCAAGCGGGAGGGCCCCCGGGGAGCTGTTTTTT.

The CDR3 nucleotides read TGTGCCAGCAATCAAGCAGCGTTAGGATTAGGGACTAGCGGGAGGACGAGGCAAGAGACCCAGTACTTC. Amino acids: CASNQAALGLGTSGRTRQETQYF. The V gene is TRBV6-1, the J gene TRBJ2-5, with TRBD2 matching 15 bases. This CDR3 has 23 amino acids. Trimming cost V 7 bases and J 2 bases; bases outside gene matches: 26. The germline gives CDR1 MNHNS, CDR2 SASEGT.